The 29 T cell receptor beta chains reported below all come from one sample, sequenced in a study of shared clonotypes between healthy human individuals. Repertoires were generated with immunoSEQ multiplex PCR, while TCRdb's copy carries only in-frame clones and drops some. The sample includes fewer than 400,000 clones, 74% of them seen just once. The sequencing sample was made of memory CD4+ T cells sorted from blood. The sample's subset: CD45RA-negative fraction. The receptors derive from a man aged 25 to 45 in good health.

The genes are TRBV7-2 and TRBJ1-2, with a weak D call TRBD1 (5 bases). This CDR3 region has 14 residues. Germline V gene sequence: CDR1 SGHTA, CDR2 FQGNSA. Trimming left V 2 bases short and J 4 bases short, with 11 bases between. CDR3 in amino acids: CASSLSGQSYGYTF. In nucleotides, the CDR3 is TGTGCCAGCAGCTTATCGGGGCAGAGCTATGGCTACACCTTC. The complete variable domain, with remaining parts taken from reference TRBV7-2 and TRBJ1-2, reads GAGVSQSPSNKVTEKGKDVELRCDPISGHTALYWYRQSLGQGLEFLIYFQGNSAPDKSGLPSDRFSAERTGGSVSTLTIQRTQQEDSAVYLCASSLSGQSYGYTFGSGTRLTVV.

The J gene is TRBJ1-5, the V gene TRBV27, with D tentatively TRBD1 (6 bases). The ends were cut back, 2 bases at V and 0 bases at J, with 17 bases in the middle. Germline values: CDR1 MNHEY, CDR2 SMNVEV (reference sequence). This CDR3 has 18 residues. The CDR3 region has the DNA TGTGCCAGCAGTTTAAAGGGCCCCCAGGGGTATAGCAATCAGCCCCAGCATTTT. This gives the protein CASSLKGPQGYSNQPQHF.

This CDR3 is CASSPGQGHTGELFF. In DNA form, the CDR3 reads TGTGCCAGCAGCCCAGGACAGGGGCACACCGGGGAGCTGTTTTTT. The V and J genes are TRBV5-4 and TRBJ2-2, with 9 bases lining up with TRBD1. The CDR3 sequence is 15 residues long. The V segment lost 4 bases and the J segment 3 bases; nucleotides outside the gene matches: 4. CDR1 and CDR2 from the germline V gene are SGHNT and YYREEE (reference sequence).

This clone was seen repeatedly, ten times or more. This chain uses TRBV4-2 with TRBJ2-1, with a tentative D call TRBD1 (5 bases). With 1 base removed from V and 9 bases from J, the gap between germline ends came to 25 bases. The CDR3 runs 18 residues. Germline CDR1 LGHNA, CDR2 YNFKEQ. CDR3 loop: CASSQVEGAIGPETEQFF. For the CDR3, the DNA is TGTGCCAGCAGCCAAGTCGAAGGGGCTATCGGGCCAGAAACTGAGCAGTTCTTC.

The chain carries TRBV5-1 and TRBJ2-7; D may be TRBD1 or TRBD2 (6 bases each). Germline values: CDR1 SGHRS, CDR2 YFSETQ. The CDR3 totals 14 residues. The germline V and J ends were trimmed by 0 bases and 6 bases, with 13 bases remaining between them. In DNA form, the CDR3 reads TGCGCCAGCAGCTTGGATCTCAGGGGAGGCGAGCAGTACTTC. This encodes CASSLDLRGGEQYF.

V gene TRBV29-1 combines with J gene TRBJ1-3; D not certain. Germline CDR1 SQVTM, CDR2 ANQGSEA. V lost 6 bases and J lost 4, with 13 bases in between. This CDR3 spans 13 amino acids. The DNA of the CDR3 is TGCAGCGTGGAAACCGGGAGAGGAAACACCATATATTTT. Protein: CSVETGRGNTIYF.

The chain links TRBV11-3 to TRBJ2-1; tentatively, D is TRBD1 (6 bases). The V gene lost 1 base and the J gene lost 5 bases, with 12 bases spanning the gap. CDR3 length: 15 amino acids. Germline V CDR1 and CDR2: SGHNT, YENEEA. The CDR3: CASSLGGQTHNEQFF. CDR3 in DNA: TGTGCCAGCAGCTTAGGGGGGCAGACCCACAATGAGCAGTTCTTC.

The sample holds a few counts of this clone. V and J are TRBV6-6 and TRBJ1-4; a possible D gene is TRBD1 (5 bases). CDR3 size: 14 residues. The germline V and J ends were trimmed by 8 bases and 6 bases, with 16 bases remaining between them. Looked up from germline, CDR1 is MNHNY and CDR2 is SVGAGI (reference sequence). CDR3: CASGTNVGDEKLFF. The CDR3 DNA follows: TGTGCCAGCGGTACAAACGTAGGGGATGAAAAACTGTTTTTT.

The chain is built from TRBV2 and TRBJ1-3; D is ambiguous. V lost 7 bases and J lost 4, with 11 bases in between. The CDR3 totals 13 residues. Germline assignment: CDR1 SNHLY and CDR2 FYNNEI. The CDR3: CASKRETGNTIYF. CDR3 bases: TGTGCCAGCAAGAGGGAGACGGGAAACACCATATATTTT.

On this clone: The sample holds other DNA sequences that translate to the same CDR3. The gene calls are TRBV5-1 and TRBJ2-5; 7 bases align to TRBD1. Germline V CDR1 and CDR2: SGHRS, YFSETQ. Losses at the gene ends were 0 bases for V and 3 bases for J; bases not matched to a gene: 2. The CDR3 is made up of 14 amino acids. The CDR3 nucleotides are TGCGCCAGCAGCTTGGCTGGGACAGAAGAGACCCAGTACTTC. Encoded protein: CASSLAGTEETQYF.

The chain's CDR3 is CASSQGRLASIHNEQFF. CDR3 bases: TGTGCCAGCAGCCAGGGACGACTAGCTTCGATCCACAATGAGCAGTTCTTC. The chain has TRBV14 and TRBJ2-1; 7 nucleotides line up with TRBD2. This CDR3 is 17 amino acids long. In germline, CDR1 is SGHDN, CDR2 FVKESK. V lost 3 bases, J lost 5 bases, and 13 bases stayed unmatched.

This chain connects TRBV29-1 to TRBJ2-6; D is unclear. Trimming shortened V by 6 bases and J by 2 bases, and 11 bases separated the two germline ends. The CDR3 consists of 14 residues. Germline values: CDR1 SQVTM, CDR2 ANQGSEA. The CDR3 protein is CSVRSGTGANVLTF. The CDR3 bases are TGCAGCGTAAGGTCCGGAACTGGGGCCAACGTCCTGACTTTC.

There are a few counts of this clone. The V gene is TRBV7-8, the J gene TRBJ1-4; D not certain. CDR1 is SGHVS, CDR2 FQNEAQ, per germline. The CDR3 length is 13 residues. The V end was cut by 1 base, the J end by 6 bases, with 6 bases between. This CDR3 is CASSLVTHEKLFF. CDR3 DNA: TGTGCCAGCAGCTTAGTGACCCATGAAAAACTGTTTTTT.

V and J are TRBV5-1 and TRBJ2-5; D call uncertain. Trimming took off 0 bases at V and 5 bases at J, with 8 bases between the two ends. Germline assignment: CDR1 SGHRS and CDR2 YFSETQ. The length of the CDR3 is 13 residues. CDR3 protein: CASSLGSRETQYF. The CDR3 DNA reads TGCGCCAGCAGCTTGGGGTCGCGGGAGACCCAGTACTTC.

V is TRBV7-9 and J is TRBJ1-2, with a possible D match to TRBD1 (6 bases). Germline-derived CDR1 and CDR2 are SEHNR and FQNEAQ (reference sequence). V was cut by 11 bases and J by 7 bases, with 20 bases left in between. CDR3 length: 13 residues. CDR3 sequence (DNA): TGTGCCCATCCGACGACAGGAACTGGTGGCTACACCTTC. It codes for CAHPTTGTGGYTF.

The chain is built from TRBV6-5 and TRBJ2-1; D unresolved. V was clipped by 7 bases and J by 5 bases, with 9 bases between them. CDR3 length: 12 amino acids. Per the germline V gene, CDR1 is MNHEY and CDR2 is SVGAGI. CDR3 sequence reads: CASTHTHNEQFF. The CDR3 DNA reads TGTGCCAGCACCCACACCCACAATGAGCAGTTCTTC.

The chain uses TRBV11-3 and TRBJ2-1, with D possibly TRBD2 on 6 matching bases. The germline V and J ends were trimmed by 7 bases and 2 bases, with 15 bases remaining between them. Looked up from germline, CDR1 is SGHNT and CDR2 is YENEEA. This CDR3 has 15 amino acids. In nucleotides, the CDR3 is TGTGCCAGCACTTCCCCAGCGGGCGCCTACAATGAGCAGTTCTTC. This sequence encodes CASTSPAGAYNEQFF.

V usage is TRBV11-2 and J usage is TRBJ2-5; TRBD1 is a possible D gene (5 bases). Germline CDR1 reads SGHAT; CDR2 reads FQNNGV. The ends were cut back, 0 bases at V and 4 bases at J, with 9 bases in the middle. The CDR3 contains 14 residues. The CDR3 sequence: CASSLDGAGETQYF. In DNA, the CDR3 is TGTGCCAGCAGCTTAGATGGGGCAGGAGAGACCCAGTACTTC. Variable domain in full (rest from reference TRBV11-2 and TRBJ2-5): EAGVAQSPRYKIIEKRQSVAFWCNPISGHATLYWYQQILGQGPKLLIQFQNNGVVDDSQLPKDRFSAERLKGVDSTLKIQPAKLEDSAVYLCASSLDGAGETQYFGPGTRLLVL.

The chain combines TRBV5-1 with TRBJ2-7, with 8 bases matching TRBD1. The CDR3 is 15 residues long. Trimming at V came to 0 bases and at J to 2 bases, leaving 4 bases not matched to a gene. Germline V CDR1 and CDR2: SGHRS, YFSETQ. DNA for the CDR3: TGCGCCAGCAGCTTGGGTAACAGGGGGGCCTACGAGCAGTACTTC. Translation: CASSLGNRGAYEQYF.

The J gene is TRBJ1-6, the V gene TRBV6-6; possibly TRBD1 for D (5 bases). The V end lost 7 bases, the J end lost 4 bases, and 11 bases lay between the germline ends. Germline CDR1 and CDR2: MNHNY and SVGAGI (reference sequence). The CDR3 is 14 residues long. The CDR3 loop is CASNRDPYNSPLHF. For the CDR3, the DNA is TGTGCCAGCAACCGGGACCCATATAATTCACCCCTCCACTTT.

The chain has TRBV19 and TRBJ2-7; possible D gene TRBD1, 5 bases. CDR1 is LNHDA, CDR2 SQIVND, per germline (reference sequence). The CDR3 spans 15 residues. V gave up 2 bases and J gave up 1 base, with 12 bases separating them. The CDR3 region is CASSILSGQSYEQYF. CDR3 sequence (DNA): TGTGCCAGTAGTATACTATCAGGGCAATCCTACGAGCAGTACTTC.

The table lists this clone with a few counts. The chain links TRBV15 to TRBJ2-3, with D perhaps matching TRBD2 (6 bases). Trimming removed 3 bases at V and 1 base at J, with 14 bases between. Germline V gene sequence: CDR1 LNHNV, CDR2 YYDKDF (reference sequence). The CDR3 contains 16 residues. CDR3 region: CATSRTRLGGTDTQYF. The CDR3 DNA follows: TGTGCCACCAGCAGGACTAGACTTGGAGGCACAGATACGCAGTATTTT.

This chain connects TRBV5-4 to TRBJ2-3; 10 bases match TRBD1. The V gene end was trimmed by 4 bases and the J gene end by 4 bases; junction bases not matched to a gene: 9. Germline CDR1 SGHNT, CDR2 YYREEE (reference sequence). The length of the CDR3 is 16 residues. This chain's CDR3 is CASSRPGQGIADTQYF. DNA of the CDR3: TGTGCCAGCAGCCGTCCGGGACAGGGGATCGCAGATACGCAGTATTTT. Based on the CDR3 plus reference TRBV5-4 and TRBJ2-3, the full variable domain is ETGVTQSPTHLIKTRGQQVTLRCSSQSGHNTVSWYQQALGQGPQFIFQYYREEENGRGNFPPRFSGLQFPNYSSELNVNALELDDSALYLCASSRPGQGIADTQYFGPGTRLTVL.

This clone came up a few times. The rearrangement links TRBV19 to TRBJ2-7; D remains unclear. This CDR3 comprises 14 residues. V dropped 3 bases and J dropped 0 bases, with 9 bases sitting between them. The V gene's germline CDR1 is LNHDA and CDR2 SQIVND (reference sequence). The CDR3 reads CASSIGPFSYEQYF. The DNA of the CDR3 is TGTGCCAGTAGTATCGGGCCTTTCTCCTACGAGCAGTACTTC.

This clone was seen once. V gene TRBV9 combines with J gene TRBJ2-1, with 7 bases matching TRBD1. Losses at the gene ends were 4 bases for V and 8 bases for J; bases not matched to a gene: 12. CDR1 and CDR2 from the germline V gene are SGDLS and YYNGEE. The CDR3 runs 15 residues. DNA for the CDR3: TGTGCCAGCAGCCCGACGGACAGGTACGTAGATGAGCAGTTCTTC. Its protein is CASSPTDRYVDEQFF. The entire variable domain, with the rest obtained from reference TRBV9 and TRBJ2-1, is as follows: DSGVTQTPKHLITATGQRVTLRCSPRSGDLSVYWYQQSLDQGLQFLIQYYNGEERAKGNILERFSAQQFPDLHSELNLSSLELGDSALYFCASSPTDRYVDEQFFGPGTRLTVL.

The rearrangement links TRBV18 to TRBJ2-3; D is ambiguous. Germline loops: CDR1 KGHSH, CDR2 LQKENI. The V gene lost 0 bases and the J gene lost 2 bases, with 12 bases spanning the gap. This CDR3 contains 16 residues. CDR3 sequence (DNA): TGTGCCAGCTCACCACCCAACCTAGGTCCCACAGATACGCAGTATTTT. The encoded protein is CASSPPNLGPTDTQYF.

The chain has TRBV29-1 and TRBJ2-1; perhaps D is TRBD1 or TRBD2 (5 bases each). The length of the CDR3 is 15 residues. Germline loops: CDR1 SQVTM, CDR2 ANQGSEA. V lost 2 bases and J lost 4, with 15 bases in between. The CDR3 spells CSVERDRKKYNEQFF. The CDR3 DNA reads TGCAGCGTTGAAAGGGACCGTAAGAAATACAATGAGCAGTTCTTC.

This chain connects TRBV18 to TRBJ2-5, with D maybe TRBD1 (6 bases). V lost 2 bases and J lost 5, with 9 bases in between. The germline gives CDR1 KGHSH, CDR2 LQKENI. The CDR3 has 13 residues. The CDR3 region has the DNA TGTGCCAGCTCACCAGGGGGCTACGAGACCCAGTACTTC. This translates into CASSPGGYETQYF.

This clone was detected ten times or more. The DNA of the CDR3 is TGCGCCAGCAGCTTGGGGACGAACAATCAGCCCCAGCATTTT. Translated, it gives CASSLGTNNQPQHF. The genes are TRBV5-1 and TRBJ1-5; no definite D call. CDR1 is SGHRS, CDR2 YFSETQ, per germline. This CDR3 contains 14 residues. V was pared by 0 bases and J by 3 bases, with 7 bases between.